The entry below describes one T cell receptor (beta chain). Its antigen is currently unknown. Via MiXCR, TCRdb re-called the reads, giving one row per CDR3 protein. The sample lists over 300,000 distinct CDR3 sequences, 9.5% occurring once. This entry comes from a study of T cell repertoires in cytomegalovirus infection. Study overall: Evidence of both CMV infection and a matching HLA type came from public TCR beta signatures.

Study outcomes and limitations: CMV carriers with the relevant HLA were identified by cumulative public TCR beta family frequency.

Germline values: CDR1 MNHNS, CDR2 SASEGT. The CDR3 length is 12 residues. The V end lost 6 bases, the J end lost 3 bases, and 5 bases lay between the germline ends. The receptor comes from a human donor in good health (CMV status not recorded). Some clones in this sample may be carry-over from other donors' samples. The sample consisted of PBMCs. The chain has TRBV6-1 and TRBJ1-4; D uncertain. This CDR3 reads CASSHSNEKLFF. The CDR3 nucleotides are TGTGCCAGCAGCCACTCTAATGAAAAACTGTTTTTT.